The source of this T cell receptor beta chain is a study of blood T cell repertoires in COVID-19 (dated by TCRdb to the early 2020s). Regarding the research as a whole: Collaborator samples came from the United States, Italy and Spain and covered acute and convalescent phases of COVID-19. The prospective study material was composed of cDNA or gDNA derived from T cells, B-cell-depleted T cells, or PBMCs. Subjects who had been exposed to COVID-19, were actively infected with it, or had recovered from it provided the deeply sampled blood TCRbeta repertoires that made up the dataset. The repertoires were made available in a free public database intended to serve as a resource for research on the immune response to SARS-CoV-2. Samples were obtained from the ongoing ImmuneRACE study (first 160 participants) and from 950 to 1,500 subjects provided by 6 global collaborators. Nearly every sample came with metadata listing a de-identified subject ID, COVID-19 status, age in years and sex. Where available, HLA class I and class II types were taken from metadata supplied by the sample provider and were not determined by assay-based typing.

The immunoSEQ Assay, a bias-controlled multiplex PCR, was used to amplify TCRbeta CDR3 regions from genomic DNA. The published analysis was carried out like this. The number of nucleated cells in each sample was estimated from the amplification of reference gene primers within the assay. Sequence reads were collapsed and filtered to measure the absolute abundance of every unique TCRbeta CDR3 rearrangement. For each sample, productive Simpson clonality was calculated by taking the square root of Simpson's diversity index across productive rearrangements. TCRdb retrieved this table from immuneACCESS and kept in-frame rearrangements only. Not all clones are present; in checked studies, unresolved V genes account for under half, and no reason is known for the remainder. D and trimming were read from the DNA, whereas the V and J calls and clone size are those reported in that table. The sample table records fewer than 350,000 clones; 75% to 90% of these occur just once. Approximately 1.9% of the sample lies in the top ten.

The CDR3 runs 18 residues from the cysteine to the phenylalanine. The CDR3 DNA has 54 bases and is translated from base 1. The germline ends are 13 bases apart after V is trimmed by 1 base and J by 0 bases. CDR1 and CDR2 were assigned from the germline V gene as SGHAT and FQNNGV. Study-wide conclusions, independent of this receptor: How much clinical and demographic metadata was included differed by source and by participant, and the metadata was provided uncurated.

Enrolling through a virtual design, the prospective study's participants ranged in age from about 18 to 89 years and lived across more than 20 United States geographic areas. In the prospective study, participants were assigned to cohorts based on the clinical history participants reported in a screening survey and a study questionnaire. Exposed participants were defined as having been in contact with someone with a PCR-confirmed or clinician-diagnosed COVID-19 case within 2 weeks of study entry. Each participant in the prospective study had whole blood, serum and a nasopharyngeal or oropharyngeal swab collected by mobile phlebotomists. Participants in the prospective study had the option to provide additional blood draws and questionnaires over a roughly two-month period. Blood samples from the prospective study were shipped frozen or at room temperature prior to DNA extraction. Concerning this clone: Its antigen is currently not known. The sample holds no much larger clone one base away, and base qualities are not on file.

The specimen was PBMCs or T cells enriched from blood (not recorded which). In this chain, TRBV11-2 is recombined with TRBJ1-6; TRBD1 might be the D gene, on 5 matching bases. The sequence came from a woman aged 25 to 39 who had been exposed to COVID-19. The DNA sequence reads TGTGCCAGCAGCTTAGTGTGGGGGGGAAGCTCCTATAATTCACCCCTCCACTTT. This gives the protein CASSLVWGGSSYNSPLHF.